Listed below are T cell receptor beta chains from one sample, sequenced in a study of T cell responses to AZD1222 COVID-19 vaccine. Here immunoSEQ multiplex PCR was the method, and the copy in TCRdb shows in-frame clones only, minus some. This sample has around 160,000 clones; roughly nine tenths occur once, and the top ten carry 1.3%. This specimen consisted of peripheral blood, obtained 28 days after the second AZD1222 dose. The receptors come from an adult who received the AZD1222 COVID-19 vaccine. Each CDR3 is given with its conserved first and last residue. D genes are given only for firm matches.

>TRBJ1-4|13|TRBV6-5|-
CASNGTPKEKLFF
TGTGCCAGCAACGGGACACCTAAAGAAAAACTGTTTTTT
>TRBJ1-1|16|TRBV28|TRBD1
CASSSWTGGEGTEAFF
TGTGCCAGCAGTTCCTGGACAGGGGGGGAGGGCACTGAAGCTTTCTTT
>TRBJ1-2|14|TRBV7-8|-
CASSLAGALAGYTF
TGTGCCAGCAGCTTAGCCGGAGCTCTCGCTGGCTACACCTTC
>TRBJ2-1|12|TRBV7-9|TRBD2
CASSLGGGRLFF
TGTGCCAGCAGCTTAGGGGGCGGGAGGTTGTTCTTC
>TRBJ2-3|11|TRBV30|-
CAWKVGVRQYF
TGTGCCTGGAAGGTGGGGGTGAGGCAGTATTTT
>TRBJ2-3|16|TRBV5-1|TRBD2
CASSLGLAGITDTQYF
TGCGCCAGCAGCTTGGGACTAGCGGGGATCACAGATACGCAGTATTTT
>TRBJ2-7|15|TRBV7-2|TRBD2
CASSLGTSGPYEQYF
TGTGCCAGCTCTTTGGGGACTAGCGGACCCTACGAGCAGTACTTC
>TRBJ2-2|16|TRBV6-2/TRBV6-3|-
CASSTPTGAPDGELFF
TGTGCCAGCAGTACCCCGACTGGTGCCCCCGATGGGGAGCTGTTTTTT
>TRBJ2-7|14|TRBV6-2/TRBV6-3|TRBD2
CASSWSGNPYEQYF
TGTGCCAGCAGTTGGAGCGGGAACCCCTACGAGCAGTACTTC
>TRBJ1-6|14|TRBV30|-
CAFGRAHDNSPLHF
TGTGCCTTCGGCCGGGCTCATGACAATTCACCCCTCCACTTT
>TRBJ1-5|15|TRBV4-1|TRBD1
CASSQDPQGGQPQHF
TGCGCCAGCAGCCAAGATCCCCAGGGGGGTCAGCCCCAGCATTTT
>TRBJ1-2|15|TRBV6-5|-
CASSYSSPGTNGYTF
TGTGCCAGCAGTTACTCTTCTCCAGGGACCAATGGCTACACCTTC
>TRBJ2-7|13|TRBV6-2/TRBV6-3|-
CASTPEPLYEQYF
TGTGCCAGCACCCCGGAACCCTTATACGAGCAGTACTTC
>TRBJ2-1|15|TRBV10-3|-
CAISSSGLAYNEQFF
TGTGCCATCAGTTCCTCGGGACTGGCCTACAATGAGCAGTTCTTC
>TRBJ2-2|14|TRBV28|-
CASTLGANTGELFF
TGTGCCAGCACTCTAGGTGCGAACACCGGGGAGCTGTTTTTT
>TRBJ1-5|12|TRBV3-1/TRBV3-2|-
CASSQSDQPQHF
TGTGCCAGCAGCCAATCCGATCAGCCCCAGCATTTT
>TRBJ2-3|18|TRBV4-1|TRBD2
CASSQGTSGGSVTDTQYF
TGCGCCAGCAGCCAAGGGACTAGCGGGGGGTCGGTAACAGATACGCAGTATTTT
>TRBJ1-1|14|TRBV2|TRBD1
CASRQQGGDTEAFF
TGTGCCAGCAGGCAACAGGGGGGCGACACTGAAGCTTTCTTT
>TRBJ1-3|16|TRBV7-9|TRBD1
CASSLGDRGSGNTIYF
TGTGCCAGCAGCTTAGGGGACAGGGGCTCTGGAAACACCATATATTTT
>TRBJ1-1|11|TRBV28|-
CASRERAEAFF
TGTGCCAGCAGAGAAAGGGCTGAGGCTTTCTTT
>TRBJ1-1|14|TRBV7-2|-
CASSYPRGNTEAFF
TGTGCCAGCAGTTATCCCCGAGGGAACACTGAAGCTTTCTTT
>TRBJ2-3|16|TRBV5-6|TRBD2
CASSQLQTSGTDTQYF
TGTGCCAGCAGCCAACTCCAGACTAGCGGCACAGATACGCAGTATTTT
>TRBJ1-6|15|TRBV27|TRBD1
CASSPLQGATSPLHF
TGTGCCAGCAGTCCCCTACAGGGGGCCACTTCACCCCTCCACTTT
>TRBJ2-7|15|TRBV27|TRBD2
CASSLRVAGPHEQYF
TGTGCCAGCAGTTTACGGGTAGCGGGACCCCACGAGCAGTACTTC
>TRBJ1-1|13|TRBV9|-
CASRGNKDTEAFF
TGTGCCAGCAGGGGGAATAAAGACACTGAAGCTTTCTTT
>TRBJ1-1|19|TRBV11-2|TRBD1
CASSLGPGTEWWIGGEAFF
TGTGCCAGCAGCTTAGGTCCCGGGACAGAGTGGTGGATAGGGGGAGAAGCTTTCTTT
>TRBJ2-1|11|TRBV29-1|-
CSVEVVDEQFF
TGCAGCGTTGAGGTGGTCGATGAGCAGTTCTTC